The 29 T cell receptor beta chains below all came from one sample that was sequenced in a study of CD8+CD57+ T cells in acquired aplastic anemia. All sequencing subjects had displayed CD8+CD57+ cell expansion on flow cytometry. TCR beta VDJ combinations and CDR3 sequences were profiled from genomic DNA. TCRdb processed the reads anew with MiXCR; each CDR3 protein has one entry. The profile covers roughly 150,000 distinct CDR3 sequences, with around half appearing a single time and 2.5% to 4% taken by the ten largest. The sequencing sample was made of sorted CD4+, CD8+, or CD8+CD57+ T cells (not recorded which) from PBMCs. The receptor source for this set is a human donor with aplastic anemia.

This clonotype was seen only once. The rearrangement uses TRBV2 and TRBJ2-6; D remains ambiguous. CDR3 length: 14 residues. CDR1 is SNHLY, CDR2 FYNNEI, per germline. Trimming removed 10 bases from V and 0 bases from J, with 10 bases in between. CDR3 loop: CATDVSSGANVLTF. The CDR3 DNA reads TGTGCCACCGACGTGAGCTCTGGGGCCAACGTCCTGACTTTC.

The chain links TRBV2 to TRBJ1-2; no definite D call. Germline CDR1 SNHLY, CDR2 FYNNEI. Trimming took 4 bases from V and 4 from J, leaving 10 bases between them. The CDR3 sequence is 13 residues long. DNA for the CDR3: TGTGCCAGCAGTGGAGACTCGGGCTATGGCTACACCTTC. This gives the protein CASSGDSGYGYTF. The full variable domain, its missing parts supplied by reference TRBV2 and TRBJ1-2, is EPEVTQTPSHQVTQMGQEVILRCVPISNHLYFYWYRQILGQKVEFLVSFYNNEISEKSEIFDDQFSVERPDGSNFTLKIRSTKLEDSAMYFCASSGDSGYGYTFGSGTRLTVV.

The chain combines TRBV20-1 with TRBJ2-1; TRBD1 might be the D (5 bases). The CDR3 is made up of 11 amino acids. Germline loops: CDR1 DFQATT, CDR2 SNEGSKA (reference sequence). The CDR3 loop reads CSQVAGYEQFF. DNA of the CDR3: TGCAGCCAAGTGGCAGGGTACGAGCAGTTCTTC.

In this sample, this clonotype turned up many times. The chain's CDR3 is CSARDGGISGNTIYF. DNA of the CDR3: TGCAGTGCTAGAGATGGGGGCATCTCTGGAAACACCATATATTTT. This chain uses TRBV20-1 with TRBJ1-3, with D tentatively TRBD1 (6 bases). V shed 0 bases and J shed 0 bases, with 9 bases lying between them. This CDR3 comprises 15 residues. The germline V gene encodes CDR1 DFQATT and CDR2 SNEGSKA (reference sequence).

In its sample, this clonotype was seen many times. The chain employs TRBV10-3 and TRBJ1-2; 7 bases match TRBD1. CDR1 is ENHRY and CDR2 is SYGVKD in the germline V gene. The CDR3 consists of 12 residues. V lost 6 bases to trimming and J lost 6 bases; unmatched junction nucleotides: 4. The CDR3 here is CAISATGDGYTF. The CDR3 coding sequence is TGTGCCATCAGCGCCACAGGGGATGGCTACACCTTC.

In its sample, this clonotype was seen a few times. Being one base from a much bigger clone, this may be a read error. The chain joins TRBV19 to TRBJ1-3; D remains unclear. Germline lookup yields CDR1 LNHDA and CDR2 SQIVND (reference sequence). The CDR3 contains 17 residues. The CDR3 DNA reads TGTGCCAGTAGTATTTCGGCAGGAGCGAGCTCTGGAGACACCATATATTTT. Translating gives CASSISAGASSGDTIYF. The full variable domain, in which reference TRBV19 and TRBJ1-3 provide the parts outside the CDR3, is DGGITQSPKYLFRKEGQNVTLSCEQNLNHDAMYWYRQDPGQGLRLIYYSQIVNDFQKGDIAEGYSVSREKKESFPLTVTSAQKNPTAFYLCASSISAGASSGDTIYFGEGSWLTVV.

Note on this clonotype: Mismatch with germline at one junction end may stem from a read error. The rearrangement joins TRBV18 to TRBJ1-2, with 7 bases identical to TRBD1. Germline values: CDR1 KGHSH, CDR2 LQKENI. This CDR3 has 12 amino acids. Here the CDR3 DNA reads TGTGCCAGCTCACCTTCGACCGGGACAGAATACTTC. This codes for CASSPSTGTEYF.

The sample holds many counts of this clonotype. J is TRBJ2-1 and V is TRBV4-2; TRBD2 agrees at 9 bases. V was clipped by 0 bases and J by 9 bases; unmatched bases: 6. Germline values: CDR1 LGHNA, CDR2 YNFKEQ. This CDR3 is 15 amino acids long. This CDR3 reads CASSQENSGRGEQFF. The CDR3 DNA reads as TGTGCCAGCAGCCAAGAAAATAGCGGGAGAGGTGAGCAGTTCTTC.

The V gene is TRBV7-2, the J gene TRBJ1-4, with 7 bases lining up with TRBD1. The V and J ends lost 5 bases and 13 bases, in that order; junction bases with no gene match: 13. The CDR3 length is 14 residues. Looked up from germline, CDR1 is SGHTA and CDR2 is FQGNSA. CDR3 nucleotide sequence: TGTGCCAGCAGCCGGGACAGCGTCCCGAGAAGACTGTTTTTT. Encoded protein: CASSRDSVPRRLFF.

The J gene is TRBJ2-5, the V gene TRBV7-9; D could derive from TRBD1 or TRBD2 (7 bases each). This CDR3 is built from 13 residues. V lost 7 bases and J 4 bases, leaving 13 bases between the germline ends. Germline V gene lookup returns CDR1 SEHNR and CDR2 FQNEAQ (reference sequence). CDR3 DNA: TGTGCCAGCACCACCAGGGGGGGAGAGACCCAGTACTTC. This gives the protein CASTTRGGETQYF.

This chain connects TRBV6-1 to TRBJ2-6; D may be TRBD1 (5 bases). Germline loops: CDR1 MNHNS, CDR2 SASEGT. This CDR3 comprises 14 residues. V lost 9 bases to trimming and J lost 0 bases, with 9 bases between them. The CDR3 sequence: CASHTGSGANVLTF. The CDR3 DNA reads TGTGCCAGTCATACAGGCTCTGGGGCCAACGTCCTGACTTTC.

As for this clonotype: This sequence may be a read error, since a much larger clone differs from it by one base. This CDR3 fails to terminate in the conserved phenylalanine or tryptophan, so it likely reflects a read error. Here the CDR3 DNA reads TGTGCCAACAGCCGCCTCTCCTACGAGCAGTACCTC. Its protein is CANSRLSYEQYL. This chain connects TRBV7-9 to TRBJ2-7; D gene uncertain. Germline loops: CDR1 SEHNR, CDR2 FQNEAQ (reference sequence). The CDR3 has 12 residues.

This clonotype has only a few counts. DNA for the CDR3: TGTGCCAGCTCACCAGGGGGCGGGAGAACTTATGAGCAGTTCTTC. It translates to CASSPGGGRTYEQFF. The chain links TRBV18 to TRBJ2-1, with a possible D match to TRBD2 (7 bases). CDR1 is KGHSH, CDR2 LQKENI, per germline. Trimming stripped 2 bases from V and 8 bases from J, with 16 bases between. The CDR3 loop spans 15 amino acids.

A few counts support this clonotype. The chain has TRBV18 and TRBJ2-2; TRBD1 matches at 7 bases. Per the germline V gene, CDR1 is KGHSH and CDR2 is LQKENI. Losses at the gene ends were 3 bases for V and 6 bases for J; bases not matched to a gene: 10. This CDR3 has 16 amino acids. The CDR3 sequence: CASSPTTGKRAGELFF. The DNA of the CDR3 is TGTGCCAGCTCACCCACGACAGGGAAGAGGGCCGGGGAGCTGTTTTTT.

This CDR3 reads CSVDPGTTNYGYTF. CDR3 bases: TGCAGCGTTGACCCCGGGACGACCAACTATGGCTACACCTTC. The chain recombines TRBV29-1 with TRBJ1-2; tentatively, D is TRBD1 (5 bases). The germline gives CDR1 SQVTM, CDR2 ANQGSEA. V lost 3 bases, J lost 2 bases, and 13 bases lay in between. There are 14 residues in the CDR3.

This clonotype was counted many times. The V gene is TRBV9, the J gene TRBJ2-3, with D perhaps matching TRBD2 (7 bases). Looked up from germline, CDR1 is SGDLS and CDR2 is YYNGEE. The CDR3 is 15 amino acids. Trimming took 0 bases from V and 4 from J, leaving 12 bases between them. CDR3 in DNA: TGTGCCAGCAGCGTAGAGGGGGGGGCCCCAGATACGCAGTATTTT. It translates to CASSVEGGAPDTQYF.

This clonotype occurred many times. The gene calls are TRBV12-3 or TRBV12-4 and TRBJ1-1; D possibly corresponds to TRBD1 (5 bases). The CDR3 contains 13 residues. Deletions cut 6 bases from V and 1 base from J, with 9 bases between. CDR3 in DNA: TGTGCCAGCAGAGAGCAGGGGAACACTGAAGCTTTCTTT. Translated, it gives CASREQGNTEAFF.

V usage is TRBV20-1 and J usage is TRBJ2-7, with 12 bases identical to TRBD2. CDR1 is DFQATT, CDR2 SNEGSKA, per germline (reference sequence). The trim removed 5 bases at V and 2 bases at J, leaving 10 bases unmatched. This CDR3 has 16 residues. The CDR3 loop is CSAESRLAGVAYEQYF. The DNA for the CDR3 is TGCAGTGCTGAGAGCCGACTAGCGGGGGTTGCCTACGAGCAGTACTTC.

The J gene is TRBJ1-6, the V gene TRBV15; D remains unclear. Trimming left V 0 bases short and J 0 bases short, with 3 bases between. The V gene's germline CDR1 is LNHNV and CDR2 YYDKDF (reference sequence). The CDR3 is 15 amino acids. This CDR3 is CATSRESSYNSPLHF. DNA for the CDR3: TGTGCCACCAGCAGAGAGAGCTCCTATAATTCACCCCTCCACTTT.

The chain uses TRBV19 and TRBJ2-1; D unresolved. The CDR3 is 16 residues long. Germline V lookup: CDR1 LNHDA, CDR2 SQIVND (reference sequence). V lost 1 base and J lost 7, with 17 bases in between. The CDR3 DNA follows: TGTGCCAGTAGTATAGGGTCTCCAACCGGACGGAATGAGCAGTTCTTC. It specifies CASSIGSPTGRNEQFF.

At least ten counts were recorded for this clonotype. J is TRBJ2-3 and V is TRBV4-3, with TRBD1 matching over 7 bases. V shed 3 bases and J 1 base; nucleotides not matched to a gene: 7. This CDR3 is 16 amino acids long. The germline V gene encodes CDR1 LGHNA and CDR2 YSLEER. The CDR3 loop reads CASSQETGIGTDTQYF. DNA for the CDR3: TGCGCCAGCAGCCAGGAGACAGGGATCGGCACAGATACGCAGTATTTT.

This clonotype has more than one count but fewer than ten. The CDR3 sequence: CASSLYGRGGGYTF. In nucleotides, the CDR3 is TGTGCCAGCAGTTTATACGGCAGGGGGGGAGGCTACACCTTC. This chain uses TRBV27 with TRBJ1-2; 7 nucleotides align to TRBD1. The junction had 7 bases not matched to a gene; V was cut back by 1 base and J by 8 bases. CDR3 size: 14 residues. Per germline, CDR1 MNHEY and CDR2 SMNVEV (reference sequence).

This clonotype was found many times. The chain employs TRBV7-2 and TRBJ2-5; the match to TRBD2 covers 8 bases. V was clipped by 1 base and J by 2 bases; unmatched bases: 9. CDR1 SGHTA and CDR2 FQGNSA come from the germline V gene. The CDR3 has 17 amino acids. In DNA, the CDR3 is TGTGCCAGCAGCTTAGACTGGGCGGGGGGTCGACAAGAGACCCAGTACTTC. Translated: CASSLDWAGGRQETQYF.

The chain uses TRBV19 and TRBJ1-6; the match to TRBD1 covers 7 bases. V trimming: 3 bases; J trimming: 7 bases; junction bases outside the gene matches: 3. Germline V gives CDR1 LNHDA, CDR2 SQIVND (reference sequence). This CDR3 is 14 amino acids long. The CDR3 sequence is CASSITGDNSPLHF. The CDR3 nucleotides read TGTGCCAGTAGTATCACAGGGGACAATTCACCCCTCCACTTT.

The chain recombines TRBV19 with TRBJ1-1; a weak D match, TRBD1 (5 bases). Looked up from germline, CDR1 is LNHDA and CDR2 is SQIVND (reference sequence). With 10 bases removed from V and 4 bases from J, the gap between germline ends came to 13 bases. The CDR3 contains 12 residues. CDR3: CATTGPSTEAFF. DNA of the CDR3: TGTGCCACCACAGGTCCAAGCACTGAAGCTTTCTTT.

This clonotype has a count of ten or more. V is TRBV5-1 and J is TRBJ1-1; TRBD1 is a possible D gene (5 bases). Germline CDR1 and CDR2: SGHRS and YFSETQ. Trimming stripped 4 bases from V and 4 bases from J, with 11 bases between. CDR3 length equals 13 residues. The CDR3 spells CASSRRVSTEAFF. The CDR3 nucleotides read TGCGCCAGCAGCCGCAGGGTAAGCACTGAAGCTTTCTTT.

The sample holds many counts of this clonotype. The chain combines TRBV6-5 with TRBJ2-1; 8 bases match TRBD1. The CDR3 covers 15 residues. Germline lookup yields CDR1 MNHEY and CDR2 SVGAGI. V lost 0 bases to trimming and J lost 9 bases; unmatched junction nucleotides: 7. The CDR3 region is CASSYSSTGVGEQFF. In DNA, the CDR3 is TGTGCCAGCAGTTACTCGTCGACAGGGGTGGGTGAGCAGTTCTTC.

There are many counts of this clonotype. The chain couples TRBV6-2 or TRBV6-3 to TRBJ2-5; 12 bases align to TRBD2. Per germline, CDR1 MNHEY and CDR2 SVGEGT. CDR3 length: 14 amino acids. V lost 6 bases, J lost 5 bases, and 4 bases stayed unmatched. This chain's CDR3 is CASRSSGGAETQYF. The CDR3 DNA is TGTGCCAGCAGATCTAGCGGGGGGGCCGAGACCCAGTACTTC.

V gene TRBV27 combines with J gene TRBJ1-1, with D tentatively TRBD1 (5 bases). CDR3 length: 15 residues. CDR1 and CDR2 (germline): MNHEY, SMNVEV (reference sequence). Trimming removed 6 bases at V and 2 bases at J, with 16 bases between. In DNA, the CDR3 is TGTGCCAGCAGGGCTACCGGACACATAAACACTGAAGCTTTCTTT. Protein: CASRATGHINTEAFF.